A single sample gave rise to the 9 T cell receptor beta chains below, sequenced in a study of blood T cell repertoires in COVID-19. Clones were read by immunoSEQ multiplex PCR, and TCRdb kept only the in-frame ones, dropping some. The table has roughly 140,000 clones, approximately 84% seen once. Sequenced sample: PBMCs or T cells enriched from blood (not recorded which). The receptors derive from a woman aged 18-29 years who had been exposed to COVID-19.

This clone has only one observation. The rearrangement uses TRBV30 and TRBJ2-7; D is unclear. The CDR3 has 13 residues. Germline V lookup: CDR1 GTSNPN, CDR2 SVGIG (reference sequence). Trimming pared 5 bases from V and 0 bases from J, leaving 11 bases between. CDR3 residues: CAWLRRSSYEQYF. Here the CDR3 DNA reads TGTGCCTGGCTGAGGAGAAGCTCCTACGAGCAGTACTTC.

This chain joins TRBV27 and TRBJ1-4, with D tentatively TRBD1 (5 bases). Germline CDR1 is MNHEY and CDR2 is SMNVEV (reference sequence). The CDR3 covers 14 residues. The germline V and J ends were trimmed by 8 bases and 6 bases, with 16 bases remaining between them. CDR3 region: CASGAAAFDEKLFF. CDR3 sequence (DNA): TGTGCCAGCGGGGCCGCGGCCTTCGATGAAAAACTGTTTTTT.

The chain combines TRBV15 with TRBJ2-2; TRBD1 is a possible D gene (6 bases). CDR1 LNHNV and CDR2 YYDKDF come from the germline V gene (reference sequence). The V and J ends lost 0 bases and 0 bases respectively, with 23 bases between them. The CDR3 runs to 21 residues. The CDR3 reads CATSRDLFMGAPFANTGELFF. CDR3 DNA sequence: TGTGCCACCAGCAGAGATCTTTTCATGGGGGCTCCTTTCGCGAACACCGGGGAGCTGTTTTTT. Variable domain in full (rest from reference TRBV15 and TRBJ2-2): DAMVIQNPRYQVTQFGKPVTLSCSQTLNHNVMYWYQQKSSQAPKLLFHYYDKDFNNEADTPDNFQSRRPNTSFCFLDIRSPGLGDTAMYLCATSRDLFMGAPFANTGELFFGEGSRLTVL.

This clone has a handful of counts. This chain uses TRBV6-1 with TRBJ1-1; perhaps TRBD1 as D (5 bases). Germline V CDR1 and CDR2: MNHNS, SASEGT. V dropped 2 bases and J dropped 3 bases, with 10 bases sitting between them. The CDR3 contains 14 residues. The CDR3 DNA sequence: TGTGCCAGCAGTGAATGGAGGGACCACACTGAAGCTTTCTTT. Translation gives CASSEWRDHTEAFF.

CDR3 loop: CASMDSYSSYEQYF. The CDR3 DNA is TGTGCCAGCATGGACAGCTACAGCTCCTACGAGCAGTACTTC. The genes are TRBV2 and TRBJ2-7, with D maybe TRBD1 (6 bases). Germline-derived CDR1 and CDR2 are SNHLY and FYNNEI. The V end was cut by 7 bases, the J end by 0 bases, with 13 bases between. This CDR3 has 14 amino acids.

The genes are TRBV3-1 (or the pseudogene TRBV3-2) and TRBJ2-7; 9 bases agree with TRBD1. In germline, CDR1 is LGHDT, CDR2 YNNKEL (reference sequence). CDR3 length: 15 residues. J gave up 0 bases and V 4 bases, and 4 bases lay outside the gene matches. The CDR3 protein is CASSPWTGDSYEQYF. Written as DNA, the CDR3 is TGTGCCAGCAGCCCCTGGACAGGGGACTCCTACGAGCAGTACTTC.

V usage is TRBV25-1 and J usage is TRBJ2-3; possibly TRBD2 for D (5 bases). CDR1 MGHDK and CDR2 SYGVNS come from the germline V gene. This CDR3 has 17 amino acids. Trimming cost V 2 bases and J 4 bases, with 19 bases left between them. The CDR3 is CASSELLCGSSPDTQYF. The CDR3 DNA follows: TGTGCCAGCAGTGAACTACTTTGTGGGAGTAGCCCAGATACGCAGTATTTT.

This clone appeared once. In DNA, the CDR3 is TGTGCCTGGAGTGGCGGGAGGGCCTACAATGAGCAGTTCTTC. Protein sequence: CAWSGGRAYNEQFF. The genes are TRBV30 and TRBJ2-1; 9 positions match TRBD2. CDR1 is GTSNPN and CDR2 is SVGIG in the germline V gene (reference sequence). This CDR3 region has 14 residues. V lost 1 base to trimming and J lost 2 bases; unmatched junction nucleotides: 0. The variable domain in full, completed from reference TRBV30 and TRBJ2-1, reads SQTIHQWPATLVQPVGSPLSLECTVEGTSNPNLYWYRQAAGRGLQLLFYSVGIGQISSEVPQNLSASRPQDRQFILSSKKLLLSDSGFYLCAWSGGRAYNEQFFGPGTRLTVL.

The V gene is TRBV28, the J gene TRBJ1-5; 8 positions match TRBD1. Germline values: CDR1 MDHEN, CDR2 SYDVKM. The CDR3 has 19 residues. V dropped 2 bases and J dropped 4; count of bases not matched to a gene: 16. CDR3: CASSLKRTGFYLVNQPQHF. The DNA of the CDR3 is TGTGCCAGCAGTTTAAAGAGGACAGGGTTTTACTTAGTAAATCAGCCCCAGCATTTT.